This record concerns one T cell receptor beta chain sequence. What it binds is not known. The data were taken from a study of PD-1 blockade in mismatch repair-deficient tumors. Study-level findings and limits: Tumor-resident clones, often absent from pretreatment blood, expanded after pembrolizumab and then contracted.

All patients were mismatch repair deficient, assessed by either PCR or immunohistochemistry. The V gene end was trimmed by 9 bases and the J gene end by 4 bases; junction bases not matched to a gene: 5. This CDR3 comprises 15 residues. Germline loops: CDR1 LNHDA, CDR2 SQIVND (reference sequence). Some clones are missing from TCRdb's copy, which holds only in-frame ones; the method was immunoSEQ multiplex PCR. The data contain roughly 70,000 clones, around 80% of them singletons. This chain links TRBV19 with TRBJ2-1, with TRBD2 identical over 14 bases. The TCR sequence derives from an adult with mismatch repair-deficient cancer. Specimen: peripheral blood, collected 2 weeks after starting pembrolizumab. Written as DNA, the CDR3 is TGTGCCAGCCGGACTAGCGGGGGGAATTACAATGAGCAGTTCTTC. This codes for CASRTSGGNYNEQFF.